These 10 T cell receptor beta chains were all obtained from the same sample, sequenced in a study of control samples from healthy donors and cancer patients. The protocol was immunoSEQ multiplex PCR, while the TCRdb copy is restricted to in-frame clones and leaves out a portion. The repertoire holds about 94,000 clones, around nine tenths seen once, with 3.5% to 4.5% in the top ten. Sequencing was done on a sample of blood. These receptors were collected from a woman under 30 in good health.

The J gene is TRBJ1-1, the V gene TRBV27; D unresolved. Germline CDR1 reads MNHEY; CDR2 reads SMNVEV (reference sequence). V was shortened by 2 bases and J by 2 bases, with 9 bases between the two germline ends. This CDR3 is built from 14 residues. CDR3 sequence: CASSLKLGNTEAFF. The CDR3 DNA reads TGTGCCAGCAGTTTAAAGTTGGGAAACACTGAAGCTTTCTTT.

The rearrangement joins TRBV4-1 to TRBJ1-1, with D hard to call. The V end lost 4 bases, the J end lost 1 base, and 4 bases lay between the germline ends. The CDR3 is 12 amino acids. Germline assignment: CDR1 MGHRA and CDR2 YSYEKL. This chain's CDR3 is CASSRENTEAFF. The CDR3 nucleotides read TGCGCCAGCAGCCGGGAGAACACTGAAGCTTTCTTT.

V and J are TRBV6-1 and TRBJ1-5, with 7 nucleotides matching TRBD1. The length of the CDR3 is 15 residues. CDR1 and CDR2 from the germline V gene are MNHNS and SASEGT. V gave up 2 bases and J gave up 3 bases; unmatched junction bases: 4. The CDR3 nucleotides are TGTGCCAGCAGTGAAAGGGGGACAGACAATCAGCCCCAGCATTTT. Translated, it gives CASSERGTDNQPQHF.

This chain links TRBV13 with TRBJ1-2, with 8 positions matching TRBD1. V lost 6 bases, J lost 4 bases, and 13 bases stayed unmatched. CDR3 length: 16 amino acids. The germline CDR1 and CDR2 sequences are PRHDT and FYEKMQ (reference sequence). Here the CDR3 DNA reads TGTGCCAGCAGGCCATTTTGGACAGGGTCGGCCTATGGCTACACCTTC. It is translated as CASRPFWTGSAYGYTF.

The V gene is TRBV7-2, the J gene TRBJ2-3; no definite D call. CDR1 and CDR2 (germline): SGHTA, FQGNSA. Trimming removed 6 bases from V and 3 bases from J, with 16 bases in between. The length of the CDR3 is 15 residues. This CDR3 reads CASSEVRSATDTQYF. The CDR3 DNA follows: TGTGCCAGCAGTGAAGTCCGGTCGGCTACAGATACGCAGTATTTT. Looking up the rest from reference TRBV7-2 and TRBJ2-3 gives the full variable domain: GAGVSQSPSNKVTEKGKDVELRCDPISGHTALYWYRQSLGQGLEFLIYFQGNSAPDKSGLPSDRFSAERTGGSVSTLTIQRTQQEDSAVYLCASSEVRSATDTQYFGPGTRLTVL.

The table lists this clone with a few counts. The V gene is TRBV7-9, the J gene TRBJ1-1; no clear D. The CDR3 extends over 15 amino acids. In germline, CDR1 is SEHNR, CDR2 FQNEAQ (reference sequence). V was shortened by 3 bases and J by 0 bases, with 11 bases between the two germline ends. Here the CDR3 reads CASSLASGMNTEAFF. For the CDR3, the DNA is TGTGCCAGCAGCTTGGCCTCCGGAATGAACACTGAAGCTTTCTTT. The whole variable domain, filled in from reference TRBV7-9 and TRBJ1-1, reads DTGVSQNPRHKITKRGQNVTFRCDPISEHNRLYWYRQTLGQGPEFLTYFQNEAQLEKSRLLSDRFSAERPKGSFSTLEIQRTEQGDSAMYLCASSLASGMNTEAFFGQGTRLTVV.

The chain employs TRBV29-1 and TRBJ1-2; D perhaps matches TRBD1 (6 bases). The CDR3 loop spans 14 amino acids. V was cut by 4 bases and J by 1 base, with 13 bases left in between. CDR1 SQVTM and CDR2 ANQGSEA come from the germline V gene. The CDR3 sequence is CSVVSQGNNYGYTF. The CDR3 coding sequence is TGCAGCGTTGTTTCCCAGGGGAATAACTATGGCTACACCTTC.

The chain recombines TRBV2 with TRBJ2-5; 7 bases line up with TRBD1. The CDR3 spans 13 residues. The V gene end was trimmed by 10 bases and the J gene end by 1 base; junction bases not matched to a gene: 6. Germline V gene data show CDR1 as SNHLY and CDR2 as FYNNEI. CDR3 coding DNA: TGTGCCAATAGACAGGGCCTCCAAGAGACCCAGTACTTC. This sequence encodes CANRQGLQETQYF.

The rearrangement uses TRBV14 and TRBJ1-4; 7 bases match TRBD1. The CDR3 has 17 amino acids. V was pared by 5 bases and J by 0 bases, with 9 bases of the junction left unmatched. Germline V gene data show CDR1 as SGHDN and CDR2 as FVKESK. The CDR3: CASSYRDSCATNEKLFF. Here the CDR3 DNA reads TGTGCCAGCAGCTATAGGGACAGTTGTGCAACTAATGAAAAACTGTTTTTT.

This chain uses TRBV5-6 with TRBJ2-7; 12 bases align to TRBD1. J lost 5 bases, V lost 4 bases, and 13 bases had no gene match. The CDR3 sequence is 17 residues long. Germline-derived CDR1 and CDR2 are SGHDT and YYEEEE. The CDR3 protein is CASSPRFGTGGGDEQYF. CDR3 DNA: TGTGCCAGCAGCCCAAGATTCGGGACAGGGGGCGGGGACGAGCAGTACTTC.